This T cell receptor beta chain derives from a study of T cell responses to AZD1222 COVID-19 vaccine. Findings of the study overall: The breadth and depth of Spike-specific TCRs increased once two AZD1222 doses had been given. Nearly half of spike-specific TCRs reportedly go after variant regions that carry no mutations. Baseline serology detected seropositivity in only six AZD1222 recipients.

Per germline, CDR1 SGDLS and CDR2 YYNGEE. The ends were cut back, 3 bases at V and 1 base at J, with 7 bases in the middle. The CDR3 has 13 amino acids. Sequencing used immunoSEQ multiplex PCR; TCRdb keeps in-frame clones, though not all of them. The table has some 97,000 clones, around nine tenths seen once. On this clone itself: Its matching antigen is unknown.

The source was peripheral blood, collected on day 0 of AZD1222 vaccination. V and J are TRBV9 and TRBJ2-5; possible D gene TRBD1, 6 bases. The sequence was collected from an adult in good health. CDR3 DNA: TGTGCCAGCAGCGGGACAGTCCAAGAGACCCAGTACTTC. Encoded protein: CASSGTVQETQYF.